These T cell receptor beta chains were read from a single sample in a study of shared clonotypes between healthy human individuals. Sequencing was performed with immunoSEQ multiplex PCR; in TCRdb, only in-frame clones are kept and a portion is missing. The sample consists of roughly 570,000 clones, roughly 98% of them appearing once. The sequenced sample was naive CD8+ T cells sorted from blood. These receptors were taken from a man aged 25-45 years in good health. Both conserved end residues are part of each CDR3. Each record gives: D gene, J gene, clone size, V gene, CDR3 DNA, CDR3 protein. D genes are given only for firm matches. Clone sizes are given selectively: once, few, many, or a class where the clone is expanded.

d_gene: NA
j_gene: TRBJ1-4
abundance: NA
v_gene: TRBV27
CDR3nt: TGTGCCAGCACCCAAGGGGGATTTAATGAAAAACTGTTTTTT
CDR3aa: CASTQGGFNEKLFF

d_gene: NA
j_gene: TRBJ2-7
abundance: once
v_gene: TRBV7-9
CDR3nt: TGTGCCAGCAGCTTAGAGTTGATCTACGAGCAGTACTTC
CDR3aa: CASSLELIYEQYF

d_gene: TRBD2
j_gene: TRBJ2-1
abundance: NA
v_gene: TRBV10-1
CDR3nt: TGCGCCAGCAGTGATCGACTAGCGGCAAACAATGAGCAGTTCTTC
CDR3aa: CASSDRLAANNEQFF

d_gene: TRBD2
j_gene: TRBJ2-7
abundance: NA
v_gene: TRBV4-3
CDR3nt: TGCGCCAGCAGCCCCCGCGGGACTAGCGGGAGGGAGCGCTACGAGCAGTACTTC
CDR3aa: CASSPRGTSGRERYEQYF

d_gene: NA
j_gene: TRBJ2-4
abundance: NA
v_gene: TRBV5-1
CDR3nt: TGCGCCAGCAGCTTACTGGGGGTGGGGATGGAAAACATTCAGTACTTC
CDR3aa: CASSLLGVGMENIQYF

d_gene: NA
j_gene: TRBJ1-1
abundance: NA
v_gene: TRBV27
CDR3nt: TGTGCCAGCAGTTTAGAGGGAAGAGAAGCTTTCTTT
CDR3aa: CASSLEGREAFF

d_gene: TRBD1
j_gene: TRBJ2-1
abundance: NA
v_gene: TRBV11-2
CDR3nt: TGTGCCAGCAGCTTAGAGACAGGGCTCGACAATGAGCAGTTCTTC
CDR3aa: CASSLETGLDNEQFF

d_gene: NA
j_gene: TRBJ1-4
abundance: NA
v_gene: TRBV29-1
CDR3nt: TGCAGCGCCCAGCTGGTCAGGGATAATGAAAAACTGTTTTTT
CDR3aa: CSAQLVRDNEKLFF

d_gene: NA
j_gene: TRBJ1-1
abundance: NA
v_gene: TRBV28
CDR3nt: TGTGCCAGCCTTAGGGGAAGTTCCACTGAAGCTTTCTTT
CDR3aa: CASLRGSSTEAFF

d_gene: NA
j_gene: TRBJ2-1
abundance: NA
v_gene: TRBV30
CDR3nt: TGTGCCTGGAGACTCTGGGGGTCTGGAGATGAGCAGTTCTTC
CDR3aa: CAWRLWGSGDEQFF

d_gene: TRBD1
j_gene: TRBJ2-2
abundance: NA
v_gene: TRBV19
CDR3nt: TGTGCCAGTAGTATCCTACGGACAGGGACGAACACCGGGGAGCTGTTTTTT
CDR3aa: CASSILRTGTNTGELFF

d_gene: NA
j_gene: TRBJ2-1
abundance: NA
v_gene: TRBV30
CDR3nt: TGTGCCTGGAGTCCCGGGTCTCGTAGCAATGAGCAGTTCTTC
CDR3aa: CAWSPGSRSNEQFF

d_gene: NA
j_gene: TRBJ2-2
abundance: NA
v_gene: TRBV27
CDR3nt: TGTGCCAGCAGTTATGGCGGGGAGCTGTTTTTT
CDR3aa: CASSYGGELFF

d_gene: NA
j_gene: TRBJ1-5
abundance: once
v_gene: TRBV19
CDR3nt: TGTGCCAGTAGTGGTGTAAGTCCGGAGCCCCAGCATTTT
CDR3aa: CASSGVSPEPQHF

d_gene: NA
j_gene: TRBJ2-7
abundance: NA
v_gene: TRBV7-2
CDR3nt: TGTGCCAGCAGCTGGTGGACAGAAAGCTCCTACGAGCAGTACTTC
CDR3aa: CASSWWTESSYEQYF

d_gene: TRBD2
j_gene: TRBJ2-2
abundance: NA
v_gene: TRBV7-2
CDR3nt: TGTGCCAGCAGCTTAGCGTTAGCGGGAGGTGTAGGCGGGGAGCTGTTTTTT
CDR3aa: CASSLALAGGVGGELFF

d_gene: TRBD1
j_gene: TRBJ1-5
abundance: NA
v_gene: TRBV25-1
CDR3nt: TGTGCCAGCAGTGACCGGACAGGCCTCGATCAGCCCCAGCATTTT
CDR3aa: CASSDRTGLDQPQHF

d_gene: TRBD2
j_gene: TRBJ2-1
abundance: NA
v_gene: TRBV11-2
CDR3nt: TGTGCCGCCGGGACTAGTCCCAATGAGCAGTTCTTC
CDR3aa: CAAGTSPNEQFF

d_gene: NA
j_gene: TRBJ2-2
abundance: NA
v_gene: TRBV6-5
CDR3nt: TGTGCCAGCAATATGGTCGGCACCGGGGAGCTGTTTTTT
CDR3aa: CASNMVGTGELFF

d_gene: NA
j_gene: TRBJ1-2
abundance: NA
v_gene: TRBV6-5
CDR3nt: TGTGCCAGCAGCGCAGGGGTACCTAACTATGGCTACACCTTC
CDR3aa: CASSAGVPNYGYTF

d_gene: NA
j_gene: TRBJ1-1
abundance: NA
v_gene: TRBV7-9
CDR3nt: TGTGCCAGCAGCCTACTCGGGTCGAACACTGAAGCTTTCTTT
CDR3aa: CASSLLGSNTEAFF

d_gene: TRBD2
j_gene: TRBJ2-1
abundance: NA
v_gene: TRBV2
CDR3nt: TGTGCCAGCAGTGAAGCGCTTACGTGGGAGGGCAACAATGAGCAGTTCTTC
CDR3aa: CASSEALTWEGNNEQFF

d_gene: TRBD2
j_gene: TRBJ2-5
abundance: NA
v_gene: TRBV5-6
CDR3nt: TGTGCCAGCAGCTCGGGACTAGCGGGGGCCCAAGAGACCCAGTACTTC
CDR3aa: CASSSGLAGAQETQYF

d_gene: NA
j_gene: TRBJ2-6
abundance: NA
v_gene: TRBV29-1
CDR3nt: TGCAGCGTTGAAGGACGGCGGGACGTCCTGACTTTC
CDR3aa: CSVEGRRDVLTF

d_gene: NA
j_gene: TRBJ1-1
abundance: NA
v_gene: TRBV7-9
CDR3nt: TGTGCCAGCAGCTTAGTCGGGGAGGTGAACACTGAAGCTTTCTTT
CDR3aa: CASSLVGEVNTEAFF

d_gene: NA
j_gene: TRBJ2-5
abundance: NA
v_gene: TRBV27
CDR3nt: TGTGCCAGCAGTTGGGCGGGCCAAGAGACCCAGTACTTC
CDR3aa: CASSWAGQETQYF

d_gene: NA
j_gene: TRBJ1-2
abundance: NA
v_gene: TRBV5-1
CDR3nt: TGCGCCAGCAGCTTGCTAACCGATTCAGAGCGTTATGGCTACACCTTC
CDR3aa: CASSLLTDSERYGYTF

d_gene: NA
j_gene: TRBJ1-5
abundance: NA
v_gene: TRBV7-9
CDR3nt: TGTGCCAGCAGCTTAGGAAGCCCTGCGGGTCAGCCCCAGCATTTT
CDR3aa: CASSLGSPAGQPQHF

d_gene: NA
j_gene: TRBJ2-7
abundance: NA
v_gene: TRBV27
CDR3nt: TGTGCCAGCAGTACCCGAACGGACGGCTACGAGCAGTACTTC
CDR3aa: CASSTRTDGYEQYF

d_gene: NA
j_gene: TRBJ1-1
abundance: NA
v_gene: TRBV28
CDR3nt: TGTGCCAGCAGAGAATGGACCGACACTGAAGCTTTCTTT
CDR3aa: CASREWTDTEAFF

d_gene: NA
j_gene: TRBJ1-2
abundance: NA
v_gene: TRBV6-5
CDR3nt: TGTGCCAGCACCGTTGGGCCCGGTGTTGGCTACACCTTC
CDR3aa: CASTVGPGVGYTF

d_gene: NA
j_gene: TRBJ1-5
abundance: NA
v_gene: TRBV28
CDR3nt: TGTGCCAGCAGTTTACGGCGGGGCAGTGAGCCCCAGCATTTT
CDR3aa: CASSLRRGSEPQHF

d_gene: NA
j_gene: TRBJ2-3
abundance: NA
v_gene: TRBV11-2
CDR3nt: TGTGCCAGCACCGGTAGCGGAGAAACAGATACGCAGTATTTT
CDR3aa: CASTGSGETDTQYF

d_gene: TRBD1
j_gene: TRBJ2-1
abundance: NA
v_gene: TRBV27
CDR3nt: TGTGCCAGCAGTTTACCGACGACAGGGTTAAAGGATGAGCAGTTCTTC
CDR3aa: CASSLPTTGLKDEQFF

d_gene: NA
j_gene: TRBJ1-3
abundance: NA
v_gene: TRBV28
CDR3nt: TGTGCCAGCACCTCGGGGCCTGGAAACACCATATATTTT
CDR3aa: CASTSGPGNTIYF

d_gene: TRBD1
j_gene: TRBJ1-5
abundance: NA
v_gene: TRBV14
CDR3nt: TGTGCCAGCAGCCAAGGGGACAGGGATATGAGCAATCAGCCCCAGCATTTT
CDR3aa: CASSQGDRDMSNQPQHF

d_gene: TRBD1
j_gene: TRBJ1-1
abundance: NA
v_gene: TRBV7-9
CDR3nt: TGTGCCAGCAGCCCGGTGTCGGGACAGATGAACACTGAAGCTTTCTTT
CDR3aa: CASSPVSGQMNTEAFF

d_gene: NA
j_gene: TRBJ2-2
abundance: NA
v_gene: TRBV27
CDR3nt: TGTGCTACCCAAAACCCCACCGGGGAGCTGTTTTTT
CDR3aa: CATQNPTGELFF

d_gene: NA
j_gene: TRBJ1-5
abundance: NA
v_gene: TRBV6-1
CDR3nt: TGTGCCAGCAGTGAAAGCATCGGGGAACAGCCCCAGCATTTT
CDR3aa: CASSESIGEQPQHF

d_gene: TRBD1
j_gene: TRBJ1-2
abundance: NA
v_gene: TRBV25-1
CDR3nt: TGTGCCAGCAGGAGGGGACAGGGGCGCGGCTACACCTTC
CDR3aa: CASRRGQGRGYTF

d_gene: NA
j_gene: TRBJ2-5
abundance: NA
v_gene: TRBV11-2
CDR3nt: TGTGCCAGCAGCTTAGAAGGTAGCGGTTGGGGAGAGACCCAGTACTTC
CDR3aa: CASSLEGSGWGETQYF

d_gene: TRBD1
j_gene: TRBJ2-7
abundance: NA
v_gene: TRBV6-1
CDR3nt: TGTGCCAGCAGCTGGAGGGACAGGATCTCCTACGAGCAGTACTTC
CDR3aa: CASSWRDRISYEQYF

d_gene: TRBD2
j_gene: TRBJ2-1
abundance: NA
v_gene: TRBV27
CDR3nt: TGTGCCAGCCACCGGACTAGCGGGAGAACTAACAATGAGCAGTTCTTC
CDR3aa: CASHRTSGRTNNEQFF

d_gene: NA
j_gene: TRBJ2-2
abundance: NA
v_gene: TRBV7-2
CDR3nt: TGTGCCAGCAGCTCCAACTTTTCTTCTAGCTTCGGCACCGGGGAGCTGTTTTTT
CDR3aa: CASSSNFSSSFGTGELFF

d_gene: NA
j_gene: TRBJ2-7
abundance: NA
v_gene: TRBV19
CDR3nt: TGTGCCAGTAAGGACGGGAGCTCCTACGAGCAGTACTTC
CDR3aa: CASKDGSSYEQYF

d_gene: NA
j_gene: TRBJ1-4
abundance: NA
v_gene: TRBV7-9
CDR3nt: TGTGCCAGCAGCTTGGCAGGGGAGGATGAAAAACTGTTTTTT
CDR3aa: CASSLAGEDEKLFF

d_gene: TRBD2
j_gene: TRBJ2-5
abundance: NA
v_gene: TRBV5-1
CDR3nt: TGCGCCAGCAGCTTGGCCCTAGCGGGAGAGGAGACCCAGTACTTC
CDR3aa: CASSLALAGEETQYF

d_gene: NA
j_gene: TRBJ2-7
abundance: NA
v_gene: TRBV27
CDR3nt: TGTGCCAGCAGTGACAGTCCCTCCGAGCAGTACTTC
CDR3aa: CASSDSPSEQYF

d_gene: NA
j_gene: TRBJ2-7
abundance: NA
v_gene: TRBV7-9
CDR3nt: TGTGCCAGCAGGGTAGACAGCAGGGGTGAGCAGTACTTC
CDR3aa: CASRVDSRGEQYF

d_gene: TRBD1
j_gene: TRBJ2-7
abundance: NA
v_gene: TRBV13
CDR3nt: TGTGCCAGCAGCACCACAGGGGGATCCGACGAGCAGTACTTC
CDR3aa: CASSTTGGSDEQYF

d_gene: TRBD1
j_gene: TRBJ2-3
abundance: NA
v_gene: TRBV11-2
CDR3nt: TGTGCCAGCAGCTCGGGACAGAGCACAGATACGCAGTATTTT
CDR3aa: CASSSGQSTDTQYF

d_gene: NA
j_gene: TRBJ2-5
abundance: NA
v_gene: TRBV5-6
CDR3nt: TGTGCCAGCAGCTCGGCCGGGACCGTAGAGACCCAGTACTTC
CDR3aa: CASSSAGTVETQYF

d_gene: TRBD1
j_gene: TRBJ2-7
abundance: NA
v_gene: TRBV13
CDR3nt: TGTGCCAGCAGCTTAGGACAGGGGGCTAATATTTACGAGCAGTACTTC
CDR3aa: CASSLGQGANIYEQYF

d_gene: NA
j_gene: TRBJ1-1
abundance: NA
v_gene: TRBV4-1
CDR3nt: TGCGCCAGCAGCCAAGTAAGGGTGAACACTGAAGCTTTCTTT
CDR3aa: CASSQVRVNTEAFF

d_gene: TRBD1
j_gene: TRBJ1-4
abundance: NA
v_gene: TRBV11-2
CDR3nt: TGTGCCAGCAGCGCGGGGGACAGCTTTAATGAAAAACTGTTTTTT
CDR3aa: CASSAGDSFNEKLFF

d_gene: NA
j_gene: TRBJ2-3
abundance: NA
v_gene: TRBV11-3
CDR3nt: TGTGCCAGCAGCTTAGGGCGGATCACAGATACGCAGTATTTT
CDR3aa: CASSLGRITDTQYF

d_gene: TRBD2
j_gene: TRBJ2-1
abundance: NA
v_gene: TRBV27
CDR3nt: TGTGCCAGCAGCCCCTGGCCGGGACTAGCGGAGTCCAGCTCCTACAATGAGCAGTTCTTC
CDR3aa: CASSPWPGLAESSSYNEQFF

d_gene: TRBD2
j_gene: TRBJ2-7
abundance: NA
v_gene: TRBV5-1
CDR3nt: TGCGCCAGCAGCCCGCGTCCTCGGGAGGGTCGGTACGAGCAGTACTTC
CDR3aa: CASSPRPREGRYEQYF

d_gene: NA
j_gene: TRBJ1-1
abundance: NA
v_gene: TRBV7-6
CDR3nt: TGTGCCAGCAGCTTAGGGGTCGTGAACACTGAAGCTTTCTTT
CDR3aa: CASSLGVVNTEAFF

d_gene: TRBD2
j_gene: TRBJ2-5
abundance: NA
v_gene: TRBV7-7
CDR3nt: TGTGCCAGCAGCTTAGGGTATCCGGGAGGTTCGGAGACCCAGTACTTC
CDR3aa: CASSLGYPGGSETQYF